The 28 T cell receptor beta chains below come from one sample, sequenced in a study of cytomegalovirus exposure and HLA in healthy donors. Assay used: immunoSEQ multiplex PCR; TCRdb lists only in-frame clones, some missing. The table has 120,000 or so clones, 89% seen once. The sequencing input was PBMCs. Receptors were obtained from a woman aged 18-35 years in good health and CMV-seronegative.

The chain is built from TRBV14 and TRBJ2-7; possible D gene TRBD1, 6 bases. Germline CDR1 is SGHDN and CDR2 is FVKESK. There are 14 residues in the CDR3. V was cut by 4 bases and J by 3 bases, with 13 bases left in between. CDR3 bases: TGTGCCAGCAGCCTCCGGGACACCGACTACGAGCAGTACGTC. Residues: CASSLRDTDYEQYV.

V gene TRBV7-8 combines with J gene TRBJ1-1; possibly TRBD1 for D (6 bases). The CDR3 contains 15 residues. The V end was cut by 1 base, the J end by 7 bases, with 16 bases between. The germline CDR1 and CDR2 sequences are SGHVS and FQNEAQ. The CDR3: CASSLEGPRGYEAFF. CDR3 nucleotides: TGTGCCAGCAGCTTAGAAGGGCCCAGGGGTTATGAAGCTTTCTTT. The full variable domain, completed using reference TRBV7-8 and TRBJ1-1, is GAGVSQSPRYKVAKRGQDVALRCDPISGHVSLFWYQQALGQGPEFLTYFQNEAQLDKSGLPSDRFFAERPEGSVSTLKIQRTQQEDSAVYLCASSLEGPRGYEAFFGQGTRLTVV.

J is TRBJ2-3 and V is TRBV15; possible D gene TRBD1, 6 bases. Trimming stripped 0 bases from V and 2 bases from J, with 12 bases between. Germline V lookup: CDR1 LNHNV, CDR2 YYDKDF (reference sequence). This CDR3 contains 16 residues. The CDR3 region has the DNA TGTGCCACCAGCAGAGAAGAGAGGGGGAACACAGATACGCAGTATTTT. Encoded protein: CATSREERGNTDTQYF.

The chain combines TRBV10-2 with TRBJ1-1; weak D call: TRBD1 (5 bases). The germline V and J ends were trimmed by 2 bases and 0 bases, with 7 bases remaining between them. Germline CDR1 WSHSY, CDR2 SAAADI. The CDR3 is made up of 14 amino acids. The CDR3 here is CASSERGVNTEAFF. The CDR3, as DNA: TGCGCCAGCAGTGAGAGGGGCGTGAACACTGAAGCTTTCTTT.

The CDR3, as DNA: TGTGCCAGCAGATTAGGACAGAGCACAGATACGCAGTATTTT. Its protein is CASRLGQSTDTQYF. V is TRBV2 and J is TRBJ2-3, with D maybe TRBD1 (6 bases). This CDR3 has 14 amino acids. Germline V gene data show CDR1 as SNHLY and CDR2 as FYNNEI. Trimming removed 6 bases from V and 0 bases from J, with 10 bases in between.

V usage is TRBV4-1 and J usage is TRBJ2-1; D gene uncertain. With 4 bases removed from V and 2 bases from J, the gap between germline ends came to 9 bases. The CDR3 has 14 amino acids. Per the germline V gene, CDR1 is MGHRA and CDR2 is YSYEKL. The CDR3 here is CASSPGSPYNEQFF. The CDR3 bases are TGCGCCAGCAGCCCAGGATCCCCCTACAATGAGCAGTTCTTC.

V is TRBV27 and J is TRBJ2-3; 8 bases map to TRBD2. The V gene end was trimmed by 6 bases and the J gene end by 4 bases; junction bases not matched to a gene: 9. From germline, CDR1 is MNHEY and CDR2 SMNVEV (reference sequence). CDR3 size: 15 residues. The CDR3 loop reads CASRRGTSSADTQYF. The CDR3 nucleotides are TGTGCCAGCAGGAGGGGGACTAGTAGCGCAGATACGCAGTATTTT.

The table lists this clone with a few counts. The CDR3 DNA is TGTGCCACCCGGACAGGGGGGGGCTATGGCTACACCTTC. This gives the protein CATRTGGGYGYTF. The chain combines TRBV13 with TRBJ1-2; 10 nucleotides align to TRBD1. The CDR3 has 13 amino acids. With V trimmed by 10 bases and J by 4 bases, 6 bases remained unmatched. The germline V gene encodes CDR1 PRHDT and CDR2 FYEKMQ (reference sequence).

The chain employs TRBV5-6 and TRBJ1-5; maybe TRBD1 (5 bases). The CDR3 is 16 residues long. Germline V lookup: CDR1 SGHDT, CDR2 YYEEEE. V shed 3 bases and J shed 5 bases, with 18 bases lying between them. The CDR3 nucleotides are TGTGCCAGCAGCTCCCTGACAGACAGACACTATCAGCCCCAGCATTTT. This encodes CASSSLTDRHYQPQHF.

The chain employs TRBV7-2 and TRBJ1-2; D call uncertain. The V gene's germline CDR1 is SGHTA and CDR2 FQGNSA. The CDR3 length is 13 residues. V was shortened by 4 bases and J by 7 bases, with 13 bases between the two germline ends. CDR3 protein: CASSSNTASGYTF. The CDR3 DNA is TGTGCCAGCAGCTCTAATACAGCCTCTGGCTACACCTTC.

CDR3 sequence reads: CASSQGIGEGKKLFF. Written as DNA, the CDR3 is TGCGCCAGCAGCCAAGGGATAGGGGAGGGGAAAAAACTGTTTTTT. The chain joins TRBV4-3 to TRBJ1-4, with a possible D match to TRBD1 (5 bases). Germline CDR1 reads LGHNA; CDR2 reads YSLEER. V dropped 1 base and J dropped 9 bases, with 15 bases sitting between them. The CDR3 extends over 15 amino acids.

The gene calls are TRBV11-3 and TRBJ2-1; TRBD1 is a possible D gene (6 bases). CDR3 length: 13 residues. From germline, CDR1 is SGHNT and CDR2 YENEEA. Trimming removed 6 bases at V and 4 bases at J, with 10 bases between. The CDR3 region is CASSSTGYNEQFF. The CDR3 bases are TGTGCCAGCAGTTCGACAGGATACAATGAGCAGTTCTTC.

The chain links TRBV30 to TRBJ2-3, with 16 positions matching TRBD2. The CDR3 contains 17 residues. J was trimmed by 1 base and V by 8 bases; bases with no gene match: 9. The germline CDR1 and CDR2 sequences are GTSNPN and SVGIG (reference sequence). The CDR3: CARRVGTSGRGTDTQYF. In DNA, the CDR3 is TGTGCCCGCCGGGTGGGGACTAGCGGGAGGGGCACAGATACGCAGTATTTT.

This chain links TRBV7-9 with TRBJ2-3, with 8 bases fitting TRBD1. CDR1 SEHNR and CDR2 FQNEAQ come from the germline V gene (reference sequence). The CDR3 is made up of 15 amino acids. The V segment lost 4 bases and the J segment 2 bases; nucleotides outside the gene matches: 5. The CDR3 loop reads CASSSGTGNTDTQYF. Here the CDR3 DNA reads TGTGCCAGCAGCTCCGGGACAGGAAACACAGATACGCAGTATTTT.

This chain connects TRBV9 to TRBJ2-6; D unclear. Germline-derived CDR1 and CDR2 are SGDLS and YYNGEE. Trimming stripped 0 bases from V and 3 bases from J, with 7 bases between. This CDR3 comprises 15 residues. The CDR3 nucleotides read TGTGCCAGCAGCGTAGGTTTCTTTGGGGCCAACGTCCTGACTTTC. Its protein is CASSVGFFGANVLTF.

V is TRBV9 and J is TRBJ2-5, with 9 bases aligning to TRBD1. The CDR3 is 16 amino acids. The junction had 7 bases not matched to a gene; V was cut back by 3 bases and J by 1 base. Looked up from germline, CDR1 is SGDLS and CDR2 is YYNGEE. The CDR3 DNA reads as TGTGCCAGCAGCGGAGGACAGGGGATAGGCCAAGAGACCCAGTACTTC. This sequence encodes CASSGGQGIGQETQYF.

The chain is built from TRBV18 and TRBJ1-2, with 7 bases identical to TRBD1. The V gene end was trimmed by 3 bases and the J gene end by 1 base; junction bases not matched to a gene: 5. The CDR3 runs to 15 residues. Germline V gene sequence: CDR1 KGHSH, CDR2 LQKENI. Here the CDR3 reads CASSPGGGFNYGYTF. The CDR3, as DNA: TGTGCCAGCTCACCCGGAGGGGGCTTTAACTATGGCTACACCTTC.

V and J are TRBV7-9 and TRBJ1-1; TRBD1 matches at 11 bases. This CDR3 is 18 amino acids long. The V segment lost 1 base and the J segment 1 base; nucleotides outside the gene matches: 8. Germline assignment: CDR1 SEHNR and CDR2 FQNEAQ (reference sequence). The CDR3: CASSLVWEDRGRNTEAFF. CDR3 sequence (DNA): TGTGCCAGCAGCTTAGTATGGGAGGACAGGGGGCGGAACACTGAAGCTTTCTTT.

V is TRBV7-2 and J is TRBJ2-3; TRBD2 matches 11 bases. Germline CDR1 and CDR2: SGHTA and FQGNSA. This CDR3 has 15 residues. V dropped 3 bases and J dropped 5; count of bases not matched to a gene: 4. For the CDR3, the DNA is TGTGCCAGCAGCTTTGTAGCGGGGGGGCAAGATACGCAGTATTTT. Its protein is CASSFVAGGQDTQYF.

In nucleotides, the CDR3 is TGTGCCAGCAGCCAAGCGATGACGGGCCAAGAGACCCAGTACTTC. It translates to CASSQAMTGQETQYF. The chain joins TRBV4-2 to TRBJ2-5; no clear D. The CDR3 runs to 15 residues. V lost 1 base and J lost 1, with 10 bases in between. Looked up from germline, CDR1 is LGHNA and CDR2 is YNFKEQ.

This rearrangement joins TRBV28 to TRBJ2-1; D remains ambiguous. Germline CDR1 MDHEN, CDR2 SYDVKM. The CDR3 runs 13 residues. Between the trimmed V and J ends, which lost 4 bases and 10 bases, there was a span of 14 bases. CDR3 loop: CASSSEQLPEQFF. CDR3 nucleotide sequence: TGTGCCAGCAGTTCGGAACAGCTCCCCGAGCAGTTCTTC. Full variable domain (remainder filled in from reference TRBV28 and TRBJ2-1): DVKVTQSSRYLVKRTGEKVFLECVQDMDHENMFWYRQDPGLGLRLIYFSYDVKMKEKGDIPEGYSVSREKKERFSLILESASTNQTSMYLCASSSEQLPEQFFGPGTRLTVL.

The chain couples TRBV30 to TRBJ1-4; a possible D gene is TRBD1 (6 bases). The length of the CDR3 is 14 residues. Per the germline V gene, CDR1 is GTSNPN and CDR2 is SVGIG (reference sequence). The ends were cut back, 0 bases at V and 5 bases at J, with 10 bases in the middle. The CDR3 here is CAWSVQGHNEKLFF. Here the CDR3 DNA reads TGTGCCTGGAGTGTACAGGGTCACAATGAAAAACTGTTTTTT.

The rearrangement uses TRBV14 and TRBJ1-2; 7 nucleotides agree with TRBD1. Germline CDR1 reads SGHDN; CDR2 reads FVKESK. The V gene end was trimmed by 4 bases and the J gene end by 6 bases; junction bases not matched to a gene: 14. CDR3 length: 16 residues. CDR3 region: CASSRTALGGSNGYTF. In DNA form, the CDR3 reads TGTGCCAGCAGCCGGACCGCGTTAGGGGGCTCTAATGGCTACACCTTC.

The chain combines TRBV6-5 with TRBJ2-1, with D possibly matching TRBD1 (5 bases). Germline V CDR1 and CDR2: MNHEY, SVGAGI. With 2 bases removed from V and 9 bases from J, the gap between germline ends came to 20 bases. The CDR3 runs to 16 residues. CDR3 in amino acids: CASSYGADAPSGEQFF. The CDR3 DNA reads TGTGCCAGCAGTTACGGGGCAGACGCCCCAAGTGGTGAGCAGTTCTTC.

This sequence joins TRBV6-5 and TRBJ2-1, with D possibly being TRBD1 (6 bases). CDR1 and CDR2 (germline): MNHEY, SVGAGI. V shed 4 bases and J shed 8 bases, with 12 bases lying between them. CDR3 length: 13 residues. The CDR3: CASSWGPLDEQFF. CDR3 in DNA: TGTGCCAGCAGTTGGGGGCCGTTGGATGAGCAGTTCTTC.

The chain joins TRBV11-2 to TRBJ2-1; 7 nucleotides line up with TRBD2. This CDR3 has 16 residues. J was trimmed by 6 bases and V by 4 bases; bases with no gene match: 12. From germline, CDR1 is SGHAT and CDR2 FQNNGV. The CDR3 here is CASSSPLARAGNEQFF. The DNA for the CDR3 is TGTGCCAGCAGCTCCCCACTAGCGCGGGCGGGCAATGAGCAGTTCTTC.

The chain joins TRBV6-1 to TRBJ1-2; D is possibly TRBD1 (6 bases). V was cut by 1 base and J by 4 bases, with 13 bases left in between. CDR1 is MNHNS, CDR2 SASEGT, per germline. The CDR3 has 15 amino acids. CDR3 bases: TGTGCCAGCAGTGAAGGGACAGAGGAGATCTATGGCTACACCTTC. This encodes CASSEGTEEIYGYTF.

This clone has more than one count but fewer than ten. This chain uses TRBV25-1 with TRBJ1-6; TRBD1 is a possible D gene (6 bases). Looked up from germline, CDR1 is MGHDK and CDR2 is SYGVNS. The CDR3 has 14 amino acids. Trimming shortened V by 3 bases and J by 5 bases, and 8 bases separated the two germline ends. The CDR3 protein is CASSDPGDNSPLHF. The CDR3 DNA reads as TGTGCCAGCAGTGATCCAGGGGATAATTCACCCCTCCACTTT.